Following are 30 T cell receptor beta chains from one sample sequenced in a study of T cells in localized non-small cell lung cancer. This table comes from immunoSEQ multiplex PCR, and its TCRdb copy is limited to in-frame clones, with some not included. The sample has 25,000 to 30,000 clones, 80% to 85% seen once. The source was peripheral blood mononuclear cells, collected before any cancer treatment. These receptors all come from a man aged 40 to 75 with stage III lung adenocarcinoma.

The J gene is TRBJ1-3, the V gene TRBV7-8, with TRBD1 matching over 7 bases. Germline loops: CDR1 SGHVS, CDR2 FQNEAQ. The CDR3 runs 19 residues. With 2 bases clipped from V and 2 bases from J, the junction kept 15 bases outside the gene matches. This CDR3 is CASSLSGTATLGTGNTIYF. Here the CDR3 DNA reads TGTGCCAGCAGCTTATCCGGGACAGCAACCCTGGGCACTGGAAACACCATATATTTT.

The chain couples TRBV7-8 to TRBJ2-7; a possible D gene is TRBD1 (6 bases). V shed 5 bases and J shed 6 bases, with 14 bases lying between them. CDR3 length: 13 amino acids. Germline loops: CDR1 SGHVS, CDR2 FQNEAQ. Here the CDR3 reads CASSPPGRGEQYV. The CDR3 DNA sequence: TGTGCCAGCAGCCCGCCGGGCAGGGGCGAGCAGTACGTC.

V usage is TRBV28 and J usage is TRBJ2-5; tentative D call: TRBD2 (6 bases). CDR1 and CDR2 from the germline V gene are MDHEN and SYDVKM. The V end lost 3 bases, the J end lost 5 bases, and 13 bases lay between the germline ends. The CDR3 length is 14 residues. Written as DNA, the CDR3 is TGTGCCAGCAGTTTTGGGGGGAAAGGTGAGACCCAGTACTTC. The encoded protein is CASSFGGKGETQYF.

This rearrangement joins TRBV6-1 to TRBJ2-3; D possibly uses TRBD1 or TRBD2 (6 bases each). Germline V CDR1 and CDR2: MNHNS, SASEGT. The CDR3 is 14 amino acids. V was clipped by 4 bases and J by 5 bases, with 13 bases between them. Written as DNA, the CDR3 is TGTGCCAGCAGTGTGGGGGGCCGAGGAGATACGCAGTATTTT. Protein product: CASSVGGRGDTQYF.

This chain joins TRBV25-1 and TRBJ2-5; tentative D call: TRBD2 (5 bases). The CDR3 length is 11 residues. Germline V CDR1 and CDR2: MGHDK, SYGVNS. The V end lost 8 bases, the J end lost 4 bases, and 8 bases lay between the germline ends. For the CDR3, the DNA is TGTGCCAGCGGGCTAGCAGAGACCCAGTACTTC. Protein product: CASGLAETQYF. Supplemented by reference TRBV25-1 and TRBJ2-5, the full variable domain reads EADIYQTPRYLVIGTGKKITLECSQTMGHDKMYWYQQDPGMELHLIHYSYGVNSTEKGDLSSESTVSRIRTEHFPLTLESARPSHTSQYLCASGLAETQYFGPGTRLLVL.

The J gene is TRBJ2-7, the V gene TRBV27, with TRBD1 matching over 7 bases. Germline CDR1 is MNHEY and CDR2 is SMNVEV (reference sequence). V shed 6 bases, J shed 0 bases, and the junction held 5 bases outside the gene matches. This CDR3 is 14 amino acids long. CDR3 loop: CASRRQGISYEQYF. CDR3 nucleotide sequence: TGTGCCAGCAGACGACAGGGTATCTCCTACGAGCAGTACTTC.

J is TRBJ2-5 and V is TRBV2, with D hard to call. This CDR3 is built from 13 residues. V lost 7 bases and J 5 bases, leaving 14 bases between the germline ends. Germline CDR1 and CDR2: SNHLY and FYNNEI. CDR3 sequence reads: CASTYSEAETQYF. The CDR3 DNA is TGTGCCAGCACTTACTCCGAGGCGGAGACCCAGTACTTC.

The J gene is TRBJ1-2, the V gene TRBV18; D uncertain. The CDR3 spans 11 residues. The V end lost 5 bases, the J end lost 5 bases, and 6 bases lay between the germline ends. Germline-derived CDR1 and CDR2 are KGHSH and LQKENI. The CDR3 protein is CASSSDYGYTF. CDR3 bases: TGTGCCAGCTCATCCGATTATGGCTACACCTTC.

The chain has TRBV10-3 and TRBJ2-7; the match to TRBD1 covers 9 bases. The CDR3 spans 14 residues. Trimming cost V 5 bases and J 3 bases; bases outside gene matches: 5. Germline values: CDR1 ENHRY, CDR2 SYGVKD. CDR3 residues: CAISPRQGDYEQYV. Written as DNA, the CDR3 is TGTGCCATCAGTCCAAGACAGGGGGACTACGAGCAGTACGTC.

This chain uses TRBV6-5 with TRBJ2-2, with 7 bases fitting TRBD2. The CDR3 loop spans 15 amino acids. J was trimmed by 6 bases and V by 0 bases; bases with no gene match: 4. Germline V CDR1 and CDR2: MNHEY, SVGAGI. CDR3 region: CASSYSAGVAGELFF. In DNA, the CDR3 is TGTGCCAGCAGTTACTCGGCGGGAGTGGCCGGGGAGCTGTTTTTT.

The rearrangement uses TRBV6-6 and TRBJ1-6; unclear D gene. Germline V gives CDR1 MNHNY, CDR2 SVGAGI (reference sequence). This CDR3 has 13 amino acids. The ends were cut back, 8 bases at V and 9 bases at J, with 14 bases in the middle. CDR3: CASGRTAPSPLHF. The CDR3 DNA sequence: TGTGCCAGCGGGAGGACGGCCCCTTCACCCCTCCACTTT.

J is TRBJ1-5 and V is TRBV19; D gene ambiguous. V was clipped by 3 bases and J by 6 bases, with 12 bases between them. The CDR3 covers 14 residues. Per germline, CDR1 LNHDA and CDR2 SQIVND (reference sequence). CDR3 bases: TGTGCCAGTAGTATGATCGGATTAGCTCAGCCCCAGCATTTT. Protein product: CASSMIGLAQPQHF.

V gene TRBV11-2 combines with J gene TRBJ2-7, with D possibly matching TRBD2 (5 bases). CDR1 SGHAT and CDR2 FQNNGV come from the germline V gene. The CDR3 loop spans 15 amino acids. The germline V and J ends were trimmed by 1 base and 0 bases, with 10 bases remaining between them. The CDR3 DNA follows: TGTGCCAGCAGCTTAGGAGGGCGGGTCTCCTACGAGCAGTACGTC. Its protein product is CASSLGGRVSYEQYV.

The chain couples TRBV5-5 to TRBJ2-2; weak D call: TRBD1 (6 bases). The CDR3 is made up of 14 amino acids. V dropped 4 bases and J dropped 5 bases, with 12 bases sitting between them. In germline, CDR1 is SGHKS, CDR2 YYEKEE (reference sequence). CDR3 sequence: CASSTGIQTGELFF. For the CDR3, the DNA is TGTGCCAGCAGCACAGGGATCCAGACCGGGGAGCTGTTTTTT.

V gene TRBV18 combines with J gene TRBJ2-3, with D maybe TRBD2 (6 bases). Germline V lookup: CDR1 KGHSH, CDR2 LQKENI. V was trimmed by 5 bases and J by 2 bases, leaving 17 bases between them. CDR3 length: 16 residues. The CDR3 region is CASSASSVSYTDTQYF. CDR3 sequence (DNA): TGTGCCAGCTCAGCCTCTAGCGTTTCCTACACAGATACGCAGTATTTT.

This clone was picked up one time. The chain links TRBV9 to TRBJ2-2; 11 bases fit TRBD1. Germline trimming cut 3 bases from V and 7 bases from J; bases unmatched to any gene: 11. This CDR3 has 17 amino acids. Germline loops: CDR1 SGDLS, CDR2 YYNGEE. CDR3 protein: CASSGRGQGAPGGELFF. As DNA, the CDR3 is TGTGCCAGCAGCGGAAGAGGACAGGGGGCGCCCGGCGGGGAGCTGTTTTTT.

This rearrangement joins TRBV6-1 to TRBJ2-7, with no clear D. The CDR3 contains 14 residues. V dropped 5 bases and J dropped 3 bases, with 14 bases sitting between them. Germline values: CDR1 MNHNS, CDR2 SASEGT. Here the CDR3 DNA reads TGTGCCAGCAGTCCCCCGCCGGTCCTCTACGAGCAGTACTTC. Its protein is CASSPPPVLYEQYF.

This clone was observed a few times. DNA for the CDR3: TGTGCCACCTTCGACAGGAGCTCCTATAATTCACCCCTCCACTTT. This sequence encodes CATFDRSSYNSPLHF. J is TRBJ1-6 and V is TRBV6-1; tentatively, D is TRBD1 (6 bases). V was pared by 10 bases and J by 0 bases, with 13 bases between. This CDR3 comprises 15 residues. The germline gives CDR1 MNHNS, CDR2 SASEGT.

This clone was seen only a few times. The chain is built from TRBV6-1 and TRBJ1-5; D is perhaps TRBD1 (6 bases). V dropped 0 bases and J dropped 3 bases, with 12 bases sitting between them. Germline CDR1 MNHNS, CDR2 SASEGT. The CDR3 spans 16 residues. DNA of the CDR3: TGTGCCAGCAGTGAAGCGCCGGGGGGGGCCAATCAGCCCCAGCATTTT. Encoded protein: CASSEAPGGANQPQHF.

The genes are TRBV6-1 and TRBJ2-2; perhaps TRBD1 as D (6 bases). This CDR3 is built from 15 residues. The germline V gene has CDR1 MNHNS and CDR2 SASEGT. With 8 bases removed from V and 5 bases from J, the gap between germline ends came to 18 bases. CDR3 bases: TGTGCCAGCTCGGGGACAAGGATTTATACCGGGGAGCTGTTTTTT. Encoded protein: CASSGTRIYTGELFF.

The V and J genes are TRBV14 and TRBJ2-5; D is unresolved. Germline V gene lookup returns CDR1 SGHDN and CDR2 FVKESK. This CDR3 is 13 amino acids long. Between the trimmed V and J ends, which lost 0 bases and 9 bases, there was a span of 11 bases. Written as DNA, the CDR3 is TGTGCCAGCAGCCAAGATTCCCGATCGTCCCAGTACTTC. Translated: CASSQDSRSSQYF.

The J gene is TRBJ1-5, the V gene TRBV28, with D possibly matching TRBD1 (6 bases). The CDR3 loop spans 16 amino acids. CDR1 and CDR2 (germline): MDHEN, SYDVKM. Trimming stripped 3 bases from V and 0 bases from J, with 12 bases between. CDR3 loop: CASSFRGTYSNQPQHF. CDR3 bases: TGTGCCAGCAGTTTCAGGGGTACCTATAGCAATCAGCCCCAGCATTTT.

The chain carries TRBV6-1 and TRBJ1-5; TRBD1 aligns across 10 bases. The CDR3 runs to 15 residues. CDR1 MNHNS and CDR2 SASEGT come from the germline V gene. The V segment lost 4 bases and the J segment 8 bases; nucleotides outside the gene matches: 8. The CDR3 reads CASSGTPGQGKPQHF. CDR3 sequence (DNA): TGTGCCAGCAGTGGAACCCCGGGACAGGGGAAGCCCCAGCATTTT.

CDR3 in amino acids: CASSHYKQGSSGNTIYF. The CDR3 bases are TGCGCCAGCAGCCACTACAAACAGGGGAGCTCTGGAAACACCATATATTTT. The chain recombines TRBV4-1 with TRBJ1-3; 7 nucleotides line up with TRBD1. CDR3 length: 17 amino acids. Germline V CDR1 and CDR2: MGHRA, YSYEKL. V shed 3 bases, J shed 0 bases, and the junction held 8 bases outside the gene matches.

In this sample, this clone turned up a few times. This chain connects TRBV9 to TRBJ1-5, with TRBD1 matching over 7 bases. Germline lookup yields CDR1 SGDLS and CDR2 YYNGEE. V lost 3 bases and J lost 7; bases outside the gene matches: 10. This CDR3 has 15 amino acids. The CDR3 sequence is CASSAGGTALQPQHF. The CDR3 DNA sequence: TGTGCCAGCAGCGCAGGAGGGACAGCACTACAGCCCCAGCATTTT.

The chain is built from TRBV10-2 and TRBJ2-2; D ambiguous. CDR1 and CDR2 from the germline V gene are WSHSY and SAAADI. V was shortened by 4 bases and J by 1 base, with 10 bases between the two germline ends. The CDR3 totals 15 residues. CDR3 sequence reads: CASSVPGMNTGELFF. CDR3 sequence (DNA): TGCGCCAGCAGTGTACCAGGAATGAACACCGGGGAGCTGTTTTTT.

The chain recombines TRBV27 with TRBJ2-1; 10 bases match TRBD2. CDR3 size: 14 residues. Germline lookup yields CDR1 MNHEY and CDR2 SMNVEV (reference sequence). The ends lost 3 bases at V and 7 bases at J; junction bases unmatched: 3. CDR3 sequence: CASSFGTSANEQFF. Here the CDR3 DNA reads TGTGCCAGCAGTTTTGGGACTAGCGCAAATGAGCAGTTCTTC.

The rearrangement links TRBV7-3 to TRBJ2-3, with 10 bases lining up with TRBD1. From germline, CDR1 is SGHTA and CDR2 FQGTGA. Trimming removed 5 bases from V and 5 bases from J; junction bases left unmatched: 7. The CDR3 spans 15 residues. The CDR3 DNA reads TGTGCCAGCAGCATGAGACAGGGGGCAAGAGATACGCAGTATTTT. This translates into CASSMRQGARDTQYF. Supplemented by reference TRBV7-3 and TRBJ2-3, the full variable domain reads GAGVSQTPSNKVTEKGKYVELRCDPISGHTALYWYRQSLGQGPEFLIYFQGTGAADDSGLPNDRFFAVRPEGSVSTLKIQRTERGDSAVYLCASSMRQGARDTQYFGPGTRLTVL.

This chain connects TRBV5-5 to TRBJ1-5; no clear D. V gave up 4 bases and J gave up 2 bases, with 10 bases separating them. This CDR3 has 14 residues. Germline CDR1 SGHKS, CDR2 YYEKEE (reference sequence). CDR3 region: CASSPIVGNQPQHF. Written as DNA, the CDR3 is TGTGCCAGCAGCCCGATCGTGGGCAATCAGCCCCAGCATTTT.

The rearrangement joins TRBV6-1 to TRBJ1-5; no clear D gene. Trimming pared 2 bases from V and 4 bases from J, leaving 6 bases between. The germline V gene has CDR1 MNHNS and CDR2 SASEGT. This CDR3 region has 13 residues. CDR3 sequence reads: CASSEFPNQPQHF. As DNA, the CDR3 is TGTGCCAGCAGTGAATTCCCTAATCAGCCCCAGCATTTT.